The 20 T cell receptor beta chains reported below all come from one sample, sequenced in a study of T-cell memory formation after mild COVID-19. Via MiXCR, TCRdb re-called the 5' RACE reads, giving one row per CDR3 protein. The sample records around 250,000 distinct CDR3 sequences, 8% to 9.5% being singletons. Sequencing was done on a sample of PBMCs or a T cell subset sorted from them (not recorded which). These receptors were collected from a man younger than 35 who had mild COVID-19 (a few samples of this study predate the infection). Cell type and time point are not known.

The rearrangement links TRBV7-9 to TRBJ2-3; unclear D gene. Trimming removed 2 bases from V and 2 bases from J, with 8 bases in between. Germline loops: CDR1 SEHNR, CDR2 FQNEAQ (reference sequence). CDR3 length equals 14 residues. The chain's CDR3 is CASSLSLDTDTQYF. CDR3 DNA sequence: TGTGCCAGCAGCTTAAGTCTGGACACAGATACGCAGTATTTT.

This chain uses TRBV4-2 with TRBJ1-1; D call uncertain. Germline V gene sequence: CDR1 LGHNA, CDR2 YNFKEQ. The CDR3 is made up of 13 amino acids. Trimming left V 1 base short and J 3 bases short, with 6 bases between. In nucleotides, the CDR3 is TGTGCCAGCAGCCAAGGGGTTGACACTGAAGCTTTCTTT. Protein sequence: CASSQGVDTEAFF.

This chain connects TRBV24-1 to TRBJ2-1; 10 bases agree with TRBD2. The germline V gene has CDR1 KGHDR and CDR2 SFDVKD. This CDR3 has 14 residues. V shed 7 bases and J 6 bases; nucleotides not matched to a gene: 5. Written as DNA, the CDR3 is TGTGCCACCAGAAGTAGCGGGGGGCTCAATGAGCAGTTCTTC. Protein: CATRSSGGLNEQFF.

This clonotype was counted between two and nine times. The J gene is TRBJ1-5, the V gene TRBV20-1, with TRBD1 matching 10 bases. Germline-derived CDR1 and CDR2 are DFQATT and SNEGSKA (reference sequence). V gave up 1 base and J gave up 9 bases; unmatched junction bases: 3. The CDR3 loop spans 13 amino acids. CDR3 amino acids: CSARVTGGSPQHF. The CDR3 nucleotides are TGCAGTGCTAGAGTGACAGGGGGCTCGCCCCAGCATTTT.

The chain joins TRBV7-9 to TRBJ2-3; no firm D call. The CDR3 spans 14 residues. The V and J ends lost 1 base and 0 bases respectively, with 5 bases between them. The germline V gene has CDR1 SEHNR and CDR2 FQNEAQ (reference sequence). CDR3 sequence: CASSLETSTDTQYF. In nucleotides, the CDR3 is TGTGCCAGCAGCTTAGAAACGAGCACAGATACGCAGTATTTT. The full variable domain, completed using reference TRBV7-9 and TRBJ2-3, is DTGVSQNPRHKITKRGQNVTFRCDPISEHNRLYWYRQTLGQGPEFLTYFQNEAQLEKSRLLSDRFSAERPKGSFSTLEIQRTEQGDSAMYLCASSLETSTDTQYFGPGTRLTVL.

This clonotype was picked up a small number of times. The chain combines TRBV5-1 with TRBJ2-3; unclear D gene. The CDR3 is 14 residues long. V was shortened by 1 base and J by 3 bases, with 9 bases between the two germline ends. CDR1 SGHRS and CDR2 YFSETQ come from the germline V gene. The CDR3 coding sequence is TGCGCCAGCAGCTTGCGTCCAGAGACAGATACGCAGTATTTT. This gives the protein CASSLRPETDTQYF. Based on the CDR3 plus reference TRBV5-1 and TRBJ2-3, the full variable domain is KAGVTQTPRYLIKTRGQQVTLSCSPISGHRSVSWYQQTPGQGLQFLFEYFSETQRNKGNFPGRFSGRQFSNSRSEMNVSTLELGDSALYLCASSLRPETDTQYFGPGTRLTVL.

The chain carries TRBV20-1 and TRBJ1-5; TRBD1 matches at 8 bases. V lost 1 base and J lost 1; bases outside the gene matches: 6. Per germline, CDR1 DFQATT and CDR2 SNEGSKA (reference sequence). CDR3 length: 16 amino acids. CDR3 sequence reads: CSARVRGRGSNQPQHF. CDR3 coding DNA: TGCAGTGCTAGAGTCAGGGGGCGCGGCAGCAATCAGCCCCAGCATTTT.

CDR3 nucleotides: TGTGCCAGCAGTACCCCGGGGCGGGGGGGAAGAGATACGCAGTATTTT. As protein: CASSTPGRGGRDTQYF. The rearrangement links TRBV2 to TRBJ2-3; 9 bases agree with TRBD2. CDR1 SNHLY and CDR2 FYNNEI come from the germline V gene. The CDR3 has 16 residues. After removal of 5 bases from V and 5 bases from J, the junction contained 11 bases not matched to a gene.

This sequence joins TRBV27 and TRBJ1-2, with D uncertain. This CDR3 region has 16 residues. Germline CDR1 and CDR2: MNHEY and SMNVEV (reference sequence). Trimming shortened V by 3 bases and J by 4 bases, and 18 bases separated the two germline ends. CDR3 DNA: TGTGCCAGCAGTTTCGGGGAACCGTACGGCGCCTATGGCTACACCTTC. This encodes CASSFGEPYGAYGYTF.

CDR3 sequence reads: CASSPTRENTGELFF. The DNA for the CDR3 is TGCGCCAGCAGCCCAACCAGGGAGAACACCGGGGAGCTGTTTTTT. The rearrangement uses TRBV5-1 and TRBJ2-2, with a weak D call TRBD1 (5 bases). Germline lookup yields CDR1 SGHRS and CDR2 YFSETQ. Trimming cost V 4 bases and J 1 base, with 11 bases left between them. The CDR3 totals 15 residues.

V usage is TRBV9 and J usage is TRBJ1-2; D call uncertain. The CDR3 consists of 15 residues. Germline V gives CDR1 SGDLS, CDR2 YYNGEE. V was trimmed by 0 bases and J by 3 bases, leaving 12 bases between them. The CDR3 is CASSVVHPGDYGYTF. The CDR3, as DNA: TGTGCCAGCAGCGTAGTACATCCGGGAGACTATGGCTACACCTTC.

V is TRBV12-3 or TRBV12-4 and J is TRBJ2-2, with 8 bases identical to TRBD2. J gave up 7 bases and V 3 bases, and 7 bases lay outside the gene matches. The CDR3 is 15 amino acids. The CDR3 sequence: CASSLASGGSGELFF. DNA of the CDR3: TGTGCCAGCAGTTTGGCAAGCGGGGGTAGCGGGGAGCTGTTTTTT.

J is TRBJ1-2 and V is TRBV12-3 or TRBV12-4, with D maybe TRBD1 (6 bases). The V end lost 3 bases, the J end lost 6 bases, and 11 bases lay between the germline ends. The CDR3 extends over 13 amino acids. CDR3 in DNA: TGTGCCAGCAGTTTCGGGGGGGCGGATGGCTACACCTTC. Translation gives CASSFGGADGYTF.

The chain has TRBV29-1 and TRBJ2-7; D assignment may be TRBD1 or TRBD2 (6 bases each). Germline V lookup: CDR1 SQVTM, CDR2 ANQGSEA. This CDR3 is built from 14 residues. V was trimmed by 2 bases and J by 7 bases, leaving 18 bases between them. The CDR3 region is CSVERGRGLGEQYF. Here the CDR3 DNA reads TGCAGCGTTGAAAGGGGCAGGGGACTGGGAGAGCAGTACTTC.

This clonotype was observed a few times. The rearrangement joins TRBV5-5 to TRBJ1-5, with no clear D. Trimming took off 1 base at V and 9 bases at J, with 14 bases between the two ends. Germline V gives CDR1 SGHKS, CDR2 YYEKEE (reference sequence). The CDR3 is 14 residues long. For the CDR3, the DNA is TGTGCCAGCAGCTTGTCGAGGGAGATACGGCCCCAGCATTTT. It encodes CASSLSREIRPQHF.

The chain's CDR3 is CASSEALVGKLFF. The CDR3, as DNA: TGTGCCAGCAGTGAAGCGCTTGTGGGAAAACTGTTTTTT. The gene calls are TRBV2 and TRBJ1-4, with unresolved D. Germline loops: CDR1 SNHLY, CDR2 FYNNEI. The CDR3 runs to 13 residues. Trimming removed 0 bases at V and 10 bases at J, with 9 bases between.

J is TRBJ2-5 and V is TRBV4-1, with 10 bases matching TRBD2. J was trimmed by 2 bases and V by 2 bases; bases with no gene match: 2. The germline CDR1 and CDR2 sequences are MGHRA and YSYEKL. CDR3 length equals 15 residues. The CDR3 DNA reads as TGCGCCAGCAGCCAACCGACTAGCGGGCAAGAGACCCAGTACTTC. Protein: CASSQPTSGQETQYF.

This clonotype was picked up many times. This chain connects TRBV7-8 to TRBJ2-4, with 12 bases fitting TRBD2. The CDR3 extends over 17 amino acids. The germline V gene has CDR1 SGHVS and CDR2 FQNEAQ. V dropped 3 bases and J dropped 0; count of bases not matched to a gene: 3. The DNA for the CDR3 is TGTGCCAGCAGCTTCGTACTAGCGGGGGGAGCCAAAAACATTCAGTACTTC. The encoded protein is CASSFVLAGGAKNIQYF.

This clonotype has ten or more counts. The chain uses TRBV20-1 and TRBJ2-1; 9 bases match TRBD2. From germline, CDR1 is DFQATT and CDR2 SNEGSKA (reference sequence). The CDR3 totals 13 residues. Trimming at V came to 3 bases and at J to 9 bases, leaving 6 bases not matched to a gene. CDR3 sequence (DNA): TGCAGTGCTAGTCCAGCGGGGGGTCCTGAGCAGTTCTTC. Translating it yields CSASPAGGPEQFF.

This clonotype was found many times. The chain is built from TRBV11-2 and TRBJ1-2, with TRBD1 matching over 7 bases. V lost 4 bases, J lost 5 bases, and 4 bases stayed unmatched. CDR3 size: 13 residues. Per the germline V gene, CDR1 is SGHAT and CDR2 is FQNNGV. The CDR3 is CASSSGQDYGYTF. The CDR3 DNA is TGTGCCAGCAGCTCCGGACAGGATTATGGCTACACCTTC. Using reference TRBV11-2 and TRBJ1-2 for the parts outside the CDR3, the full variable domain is EAGVAQSPRYKIIEKRQSVAFWCNPISGHATLYWYQQILGQGPKLLIQFQNNGVVDDSQLPKDRFSAERLKGVDSTLKIQPAKLEDSAVYLCASSSGQDYGYTFGSGTRLTVV.